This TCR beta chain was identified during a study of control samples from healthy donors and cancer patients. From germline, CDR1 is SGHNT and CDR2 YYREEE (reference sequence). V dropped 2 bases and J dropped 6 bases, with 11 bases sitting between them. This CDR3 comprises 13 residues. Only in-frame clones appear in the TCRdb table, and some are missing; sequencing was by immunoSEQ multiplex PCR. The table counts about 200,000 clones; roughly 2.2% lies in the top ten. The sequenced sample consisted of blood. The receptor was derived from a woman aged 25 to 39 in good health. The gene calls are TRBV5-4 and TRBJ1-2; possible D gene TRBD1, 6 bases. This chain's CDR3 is CASSFNRQDGYTF. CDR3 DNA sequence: TGTGCCAGCAGCTTTAATCGACAGGATGGCTACACCTTC.